Listed below are T cell receptor beta chains from one sample, sequenced in a study of cytotoxic CD8 clonotypes in ibrutinib-treated CLL. Measured with immunoSEQ multiplex PCR; TCRdb has only the in-frame clones, and not every one. Among some 130,000 clones listed, approximately 83% were seen once. The specimen was PBMCs, collected after 24 months of ibrutinib treatment. These receptors were collected from a human donor with chronic lymphocytic leukemia. Both conserved end residues are part of each CDR3. D genes are given only for firm matches. Size is stated for part of the rows, as once, few or many counts, or as a class when the clone is expanded.

j_call: TRBJ2-1; v_call: TRBV11-1; d_call: -; clone_size: -; cdr3_nt: TGTGCCAGCAGCCGGCTCGGGCCAGGGGGGAATGAGCAGTTCTTC; cdr3_aa: CASSRLGPGGNEQFF
j_call: TRBJ2-1; v_call: TRBV28; d_call: -; clone_size: -; cdr3_nt: TGTGCCAGCAGGGGGGGGCGGGAGAGGTGGCAGTTCTTC; cdr3_aa: CASRGGRERWQFF
j_call: TRBJ2-6; v_call: TRBV6-1; d_call: -; clone_size: -; cdr3_nt: TGTGCCAGCAGTGAGCCTGGGGCCAACGTCCTGACTTTC; cdr3_aa: CASSEPGANVLTF
j_call: TRBJ2-7; v_call: TRBV5-3; d_call: TRBD2; clone_size: -; cdr3_nt: TGTGCCAGAAGCCATAGCGGGAGGTACTCCTACGAGCAGTACTTC; cdr3_aa: CARSHSGRYSYEQYF
j_call: TRBJ2-7; v_call: TRBV5-6; d_call: TRBD1; clone_size: -; cdr3_nt: TGTGCCAGCAGCACCGGGACAGGATTCTACGAGCAGTACTTC; cdr3_aa: CASSTGTGFYEQYF
j_call: TRBJ1-2; v_call: TRBV27; d_call: -; clone_size: -; cdr3_nt: TGTGCCAGCAGTATAAACACCCCCGGCCATGGCTACACCTTC; cdr3_aa: CASSINTPGHGYTF
j_call: TRBJ1-2; v_call: TRBV9; d_call: -; clone_size: few; cdr3_nt: TGTGCCAGCAGCATCCGGGTGGGTCATGGCTACACCTTC; cdr3_aa: CASSIRVGHGYTF
j_call: TRBJ2-3; v_call: TRBV5-1; d_call: -; clone_size: -; cdr3_nt: TGCGCCAGCAGCTTGGCAGGGGTCTCAGATACGCAGTATTTT; cdr3_aa: CASSLAGVSDTQYF
j_call: TRBJ1-1; v_call: TRBV11-2; d_call: TRBD1; clone_size: -; cdr3_nt: TGTGCCAGCAGCCGCATCGACAGGGGACGTACCATAGGGACTGAAGCTTTCTTT; cdr3_aa: CASSRIDRGRTIGTEAFF
j_call: TRBJ1-6; v_call: TRBV7-3; d_call: -; clone_size: -; cdr3_nt: TGTGCCAGCAGCTTGGGCCGCTCCTATGGTAATACCCTCCACTTT; cdr3_aa: CASSLGRSYGNTLHF
j_call: TRBJ1-2; v_call: TRBV6-5; d_call: -; clone_size: few; cdr3_nt: TGTGCCAGCAGGACGACAGGTTCCCCCTATGGCTACACCTTC; cdr3_aa: CASRTTGSPYGYTF
j_call: TRBJ2-2; v_call: TRBV10-3; d_call: -; clone_size: few; cdr3_nt: TGTGCCATCAGTGAAACCCTAGGTGCAACTGGAACCGGGGAGCTGTTTTTT; cdr3_aa: CAISETLGATGTGELFF
j_call: TRBJ1-5; v_call: TRBV6-1; d_call: TRBD1; clone_size: -; cdr3_nt: TGTGCCAGCCGGGACAGACCATATAGCAATCAGCCCCAGCATTTT; cdr3_aa: CASRDRPYSNQPQHF
j_call: TRBJ2-4; v_call: TRBV28; d_call: TRBD1; clone_size: -; cdr3_nt: TGTGCCAGCCGAACAGGGGGCTCCAAAAACATTCAGTACTTC; cdr3_aa: CASRTGGSKNIQYF
j_call: TRBJ1-5; v_call: TRBV7-3; d_call: TRBD1; clone_size: -; cdr3_nt: TGTGCCAGCAGCCTCACAGGGGGCCAGCCCCAGCATTTT; cdr3_aa: CASSLTGGQPQHF
j_call: TRBJ1-1; v_call: TRBV7-8; d_call: -; clone_size: -; cdr3_nt: TGTGCCAGCAGCTCTTTCACTCCTTCACGAACTGAAGCTTTCTTT; cdr3_aa: CASSSFTPSRTEAFF
j_call: TRBJ2-7; v_call: TRBV27; d_call: -; clone_size: -; cdr3_nt: TGTGCCAGCAGTCTAGGCGCAGGAAGCAAATCCTACGAGCAGTACTTC; cdr3_aa: CASSLGAGSKSYEQYF
j_call: TRBJ2-3; v_call: TRBV7-2; d_call: TRBD2; clone_size: -; cdr3_nt: TGTGCCAGCAGCTTGTTTGGCGGGAGTGGGACAGATACGCAGTATTTT; cdr3_aa: CASSLFGGSGTDTQYF
j_call: TRBJ2-3; v_call: TRBV4-1; d_call: TRBD2; clone_size: once; cdr3_nt: TGCGCCAGCAGCCCCGAGGACGGGGGGGTAGGCACAGATACGCAGTATTTT; cdr3_aa: CASSPEDGGVGTDTQYF
j_call: TRBJ2-1; v_call: TRBV9; d_call: TRBD2; clone_size: -; cdr3_nt: TGTGCCAGCAGCGTAAATCCGCGAGCGGGGGCTAATGAGCAGTTCTTC; cdr3_aa: CASSVNPRAGANEQFF
j_call: TRBJ2-3; v_call: TRBV5-4; d_call: TRBD2; clone_size: -; cdr3_nt: TGTGCCAGCAGCTTGGCCGCGGGGGCAGATACGCAGTATTTT; cdr3_aa: CASSLAAGADTQYF
j_call: TRBJ2-7; v_call: TRBV9; d_call: -; clone_size: -; cdr3_nt: TGTGCCAGCAGCGTAGGTAGGGGTACCTACGAGCAGTACTTC; cdr3_aa: CASSVGRGTYEQYF
j_call: TRBJ1-1; v_call: TRBV18; d_call: -; clone_size: -; cdr3_nt: TGTGCCAGCTCACCACAGTGGCAGAACACTGAAGCTTTCTTT; cdr3_aa: CASSPQWQNTEAFF
j_call: TRBJ1-2; v_call: TRBV7-5; d_call: -; clone_size: -; cdr3_nt: TGTGTCAGAAGCCAAACAGGATTTGGGAGCTATGGCTACACCTTC; cdr3_aa: CVRSQTGFGSYGYTF
j_call: TRBJ2-7; v_call: TRBV15; d_call: TRBD1; clone_size: -; cdr3_nt: TGTGCCACCAGCAGGGAACTGGGACAGGGTACGAGTGAGCAGTACTTC; cdr3_aa: CATSRELGQGTSEQYF
j_call: TRBJ1-2; v_call: TRBV7-3; d_call: TRBD1; clone_size: -; cdr3_nt: TGTGCCAGCAGCTTAAAGGCAGGGGGCGACGGCTACACCTTC; cdr3_aa: CASSLKAGGDGYTF
j_call: TRBJ2-1; v_call: TRBV4-1; d_call: -; clone_size: -; cdr3_nt: TGCGCCAGCAGCCAAGGACGAGGGGGAACCAATGAGCAGTTCTTC; cdr3_aa: CASSQGRGGTNEQFF
j_call: TRBJ1-2; v_call: TRBV19; d_call: -; clone_size: -; cdr3_nt: TGTGCCAGTAGTATGACAGTCTCTTATGGCTACACCTTC; cdr3_aa: CASSMTVSYGYTF
j_call: TRBJ2-2; v_call: TRBV19; d_call: TRBD1; clone_size: -; cdr3_nt: TGTGCCAGTAGGTTCCAACAGGGGGACACCGGGGAGCTGTTTTTT; cdr3_aa: CASRFQQGDTGELFF
j_call: TRBJ1-6; v_call: TRBV28; d_call: TRBD1; clone_size: -; cdr3_nt: TGTGCCAGCAGTCGACGGACAGGCCATAATTCACCCCTCCACTTT; cdr3_aa: CASSRRTGHNSPLHF
j_call: TRBJ2-5; v_call: TRBV9; d_call: TRBD2; clone_size: -; cdr3_nt: TGTGCCAGCAGCGTAGATGGTAGCGGGGTATCGGAGACCCAGTACTTC; cdr3_aa: CASSVDGSGVSETQYF
j_call: TRBJ2-7; v_call: TRBV7-2; d_call: TRBD2; clone_size: -; cdr3_nt: TGTGCCAGCAGCCTACCGCGGGGGGAGCAGTACTTC; cdr3_aa: CASSLPRGEQYF
j_call: TRBJ2-2; v_call: TRBV5-8; d_call: TRBD1; clone_size: few; cdr3_nt: TGTGCCAGCAGCAACGACAGGGTGCGGACCGGGGAGCTGTTTTTT; cdr3_aa: CASSNDRVRTGELFF
j_call: TRBJ2-1; v_call: TRBV19; d_call: TRBD2; clone_size: -; cdr3_nt: TGTGCCAGTAGTATGGGAGGGAGCAATGAGCAGTTCTTC; cdr3_aa: CASSMGGSNEQFF
j_call: TRBJ1-1; v_call: TRBV19; d_call: -; clone_size: -; cdr3_nt: TGTGCCAGTAGTATAGCCAGGAGGAACACTGAAGCTTTCTTT; cdr3_aa: CASSIARRNTEAFF
j_call: TRBJ2-1; v_call: TRBV9; d_call: TRBD2; clone_size: once; cdr3_nt: TGTGCCAGCAGCGTTAGCGGGACCTACAATGAGCAGTTCTTC; cdr3_aa: CASSVSGTYNEQFF
j_call: TRBJ2-7; v_call: TRBV5-1; d_call: TRBD1; clone_size: -; cdr3_nt: TGCGCCAGCAGCTTCGGACAGGGGGGAAACTACGAGCAGTACTTC; cdr3_aa: CASSFGQGGNYEQYF
j_call: TRBJ1-1; v_call: TRBV7-9; d_call: TRBD1; clone_size: once; cdr3_nt: TGTGCCAGCAGCGGAGCTCCGGGACAGGACGTGTGGGCTTTCTTT; cdr3_aa: CASSGAPGQDVWAFF
j_call: TRBJ1-2; v_call: TRBV27; d_call: -; clone_size: -; cdr3_nt: TGTGCCAGCAGTTCCTTGGGTTCTAACTATGGCTACACCTTC; cdr3_aa: CASSSLGSNYGYTF
j_call: TRBJ2-7; v_call: TRBV10-3; d_call: -; clone_size: -; cdr3_nt: TGTGCCGTGCAGGGCTCCTACGAGCAGTACTTC; cdr3_aa: CAVQGSYEQYF
j_call: TRBJ1-3; v_call: TRBV5-4; d_call: -; clone_size: -; cdr3_nt: TGTGCCAGCAGCGCCACGGGACACCCAGACTCGGGAAACACCATATATTTT; cdr3_aa: CASSATGHPDSGNTIYF
j_call: TRBJ2-7; v_call: TRBV27; d_call: TRBD1; clone_size: -; cdr3_nt: TGTGCCAGCAGGGGACTCAGGCAGGGGGCGAGATACGAGCAGTACTTC; cdr3_aa: CASRGLRQGARYEQYF
j_call: TRBJ2-6; v_call: TRBV13; d_call: -; clone_size: -; cdr3_nt: TGTGCCAGCAGCTTCAGGGCGGCTGGGGCCAACGTCCTGACTTTC; cdr3_aa: CASSFRAAGANVLTF
j_call: TRBJ1-1; v_call: TRBV4-2; d_call: -; clone_size: -; cdr3_nt: TGTGCCAGCAGCCTAAGTAGGATCAACACTGAAGCTTTCTTT; cdr3_aa: CASSLSRINTEAFF
j_call: TRBJ2-4; v_call: TRBV5-1; d_call: TRBD1; clone_size: few; cdr3_nt: TGCGCCAGCAGCTATGGGACAGGGAGGTCGGTCAACATTCAGTACTTC; cdr3_aa: CASSYGTGRSVNIQYF
j_call: TRBJ2-3; v_call: TRBV30; d_call: -; clone_size: -; cdr3_nt: TGTGCCTGGGGATCAGGCGGGGCGCTGGAAACGCAGTATTTT; cdr3_aa: CAWGSGGALETQYF
j_call: TRBJ1-1; v_call: TRBV27; d_call: -; clone_size: -; cdr3_nt: TGTGCCAGCAGTTTATCGTGGGGAGGCACTGAAGCTTTCTTT; cdr3_aa: CASSLSWGGTEAFF
j_call: TRBJ2-5; v_call: TRBV10-3; d_call: TRBD2; clone_size: -; cdr3_nt: TGTGCCATCAGTCCCGGGACTAGCCCGGGCGAGACCCAGTACTTC; cdr3_aa: CAISPGTSPGETQYF
j_call: TRBJ1-3; v_call: TRBV6-1; d_call: TRBD1; clone_size: few; cdr3_nt: TGTGCCAGCGGGGGGACGACAGGGCGAGGAAACACCATATATTTT; cdr3_aa: CASGGTTGRGNTIYF
j_call: TRBJ2-7; v_call: TRBV2; d_call: TRBD2; clone_size: -; cdr3_nt: TGTGCCAGCAGAGAAGCGGGGGGGACGAAAGAGCAGTACTTC; cdr3_aa: CASREAGGTKEQYF
j_call: TRBJ1-2; v_call: TRBV4-3; d_call: -; clone_size: -; cdr3_nt: TGCGCCAGCAGCCAAGATCTTGAGGGCTCAGCTAACTATGGCTACACCTTC; cdr3_aa: CASSQDLEGSANYGYTF
j_call: TRBJ2-7; v_call: TRBV7-2; d_call: -; clone_size: -; cdr3_nt: TGTGCCAGCAGCTTAGCGCCAGGGGTGTACGAGCAGTACTTC; cdr3_aa: CASSLAPGVYEQYF